The entry that follows covers one T cell receptor beta chain sequence. The antigen it binds to is not known. Qualities for individual bases were not recorded, and no much larger clone is one base off. V is trimmed back by 3 bases and J by 10 bases, and the junction contains 7 bases that no gene match accounts for. The CDR3 numbers 14 residues from cysteine through phenylalanine. Only the CDR3 portion is preserved as DNA: 42 bases, with reading frame beginning at the first base. CDR1 and CDR2, looked up from the germline V gene, are KGHSH and LQKENI. At diagnosis, tumor, uninvolved tumor-adjacent lung and peripheral blood were collected and then preserved as a mix of FFPE and fresh-frozen material. For TCR repertoire profiling, blood samples were analyzed in the form of peripheral blood mononuclear cells. This specimen comes from a study of T cells in localized non-small cell lung cancer (dated by TCRdb to about 2020). About the investigation overall: Comparing tumors with uninvolved tumor-adjacent lungs, the study looked at the T cell repertoires of 220 or so patients with early-stage NSCLC. The cohort consisted of a few hundred treatment-naive NSCLC patients whose localized lung tumors had been resected. Of the NSCLC patients, 129 were male and roughly 110 were female, and the mean age was roughly 61 years.

The immunoSEQ Assay was used to sequence TCR beta CDR3 regions from DNA. Turning to the authors' computational methods: T cell density was computed as TCR beta template counts normalized to usable DNA estimated by amplifying housekeeping genes. Using the preseqR package, richness was estimated by extrapolating to 120,000 templates for tissue samples and 400,000 templates for PBMC samples. Clonality was taken to be one minus Pielou's evenness. To identify tissue-enriched TCRs, differential abundance testing was run on productive amino-acid clonotypes with a minimum total count of 5 and an alpha of 0.1. The Jaccard Index and the Morisita Overlap Index were used to measure how much the repertoires overlapped between compartments. GLIPH grouped TCR beta CDR3s together with public tetramer-defined viral CDR3s, and a viral motif had to include at least three viral sequences and show V-gene enrichment. The source is immuneACCESS, and TCRdb retained only in-frame sequences with V and J called. Part of the clones is not carried over; for the studies checked, unresolved V genes explain less than half of this, and the remainder is unexplained. That table furnishes V, J and clone size, whereas the DNA furnished D and trimming. The sample contains roughly 21,000 clones, nearly 90% of them found a single time. The top ten hold 25% to 35% of the sample.

Overall study results and their limits: Of the top 100 tumor clones, a median of roughly 60 were detected in paired uninvolved adjacent lung; approximately 28 were also among that lung's top 100. Uninvolved tumor-adjacent lung showed the highest T cell clonality, higher than tumor, which suggests more focused antigenic responses in the uninvolved tumor-adjacent lung. Because the study design was exploratory, TCR variables were selected using unadjusted p-values without false-discovery rate correction. Higher blood T cell density associated with longer overall survival, while higher adjacent-lung clonality associated with shorter survival. Multi-region tumor sequencing was not performed, so intratumor heterogeneity could not be excluded.

This receptor was identified in an older male donor with stage II lung adenocarcinoma. This chain is built from TRBV18 and TRBJ1-4, with 8 central nucleotides matching TRBD1. Sequenced material: peripheral blood mononuclear cells, taken before any cancer treatment. The DNA reads as follows: TGTGCCAGCTCACCCGGACAGGGCTTAAGAAAACTGTTTTTT. The translation is CASSPGQGLRKLFF.